This T cell receptor beta chain was captured in a study of T cells after yellow fever vaccination (dated by TCRdb to about 2019). A note on the overall study: Libraries from fractions with low cell numbers were prepared with the SMART-Seq v4 Ultra Low Input RNA kit. To track T-cell clones before and after primary and booster YFV17D yellow fever vaccination, bulk TCR alpha and beta repertoires were sequenced longitudinally. The cohort comprised two healthy male donors, one aged 18 to 30 and one aged 30 to 40 years. Bulk PBMC replicates and cell subsets were isolated from blood drawn at multiple timepoints before and after both primary and secondary immunization.

The label giving this sample's treatment or condition can be read as: live attenuated yellow fever vaccine strain. PBMCs were isolated from peripheral blood using a standard Ficoll-Paque protocol. CD4 and CD8 T-cell fractions were isolated with Dynabeads CD4 and CD8 positive selection kits. TriZol was used to extract RNA from bulk PBMCs, CD4 and CD8 fractions, and dextramer-positive and dextramer-negative fractions. V sheds 4 bases and J sheds 5 bases, leaving 22 bases between their ends. In the germline V gene, CDR1 corresponds to SGHRS and CDR2 to YFSETQ. The CDR3 starts with the cysteine, ends with the phenylalanine, and has 17 residues. Of all the DNA, just the CDR3 is kept, 51 bases in frame from base 1. Summary of the overall study and its limitations: The secondary T-cell response was weaker than the primary response but faster, peaking on day 5 instead of day 15. Most clones expanded after primary vaccination were re-detected after the booster (around 96% of CD4 and roughly 85% of CD8), suggesting broad memory maintenance. Computational filtering was needed because FACS-sorted repertoires could contain abundant contaminating clonotypes from the bulk population. Only a couple of donors were included in the study, so the extent to which the findings can be generalized is limited. A small share of clonotypes was detected in both CD4 and CD8 compartments, with the overlap likely arising from convergent recombination.

About this clonotype: Its antigen remains unidentified. Base quality data are lacking; no much larger clone is found one base away.

The sample was run on an Illumina NovaSeq 6000. TCR cDNA was synthesized by 5'RACE template switching, which introduced a universal primer site and unique molecular identifiers. Priming of cDNA synthesis was performed from both the TCR alpha and TCR beta constant segments. Library amplification involved two PCR steps, and the second step added sample barcodes and sequencing adapters. Sequencing of libraries was performed on Illumina HiSeq 2500 (2x100 bp) or NovaSeq (2x150 bp). From the authors' description of their analysis: MIGEC handled demultiplexing of reads and collapsing into UMI consensus sequences, while MiXCR performed V(D)J alignment. Vaccine-responding clonotypes were identified with edgeR using replicate PBMC samples, with FDR below 0.01 and a log2 fold change above 5 up to day 15 being required. Each bulk clonotype received a CD4 or CD8 identity based on whether the sequenced CD4 or CD8 repertoire contained that clonotype at higher abundance. TCRdb handled the public reads itself, with Q25 trimming in fastp and clone calling in MiXCR, and kept productive beta chains. Rows are unified per CDR3 protein, each entry keeping the most common DNA and genes. The V and J calls reflect TCRdb's pipeline rather than the authors' work. The sample records 100,000 to 150,000 distinct CDR3 sequences, over 8% of which are singletons. About 40% of the sample lies in the top ten.

Recombination linked TRBV5-1 to TRBJ2-1; no D gene can be assigned with confidence. This specimen was CD8+ T cells sorted from PBMCs, taken on the day of the yellow fever booster vaccination. This TCR derives from a man younger than 30 who received the YFV17D yellow fever vaccine. At the DNA level, the sequence is TGCGCCAGCAGCCCGTCTCGTGCGCAGCCTGGAAACAATGAGCAGTTCTTC. This is translated as CASSPSRAQPGNNEQFF. The full variable domain, with segments outside the CDR3 supplied by the reference TRBV5-1 and TRBJ2-1 proteins, appears as KAGVTQTPRYLIKTRGQQVTLSCSPISGHRSVSWYQQTPGQGLQFLFEYFSETQRNKGNFPGRFSGRQFSNSRSEMNVSTLELGDSALYLCASSPSRAQPGNNEQFFGPGTRLTVL.